This TCR beta chain was profiled in a study of identical twins. Study outcomes and limitations: Conclusions were based on cross-sectional statistical analysis, without following the same donors.

This clonotype appeared a few times. As yet, its antigen is unknown. A universal primer site was created by template switching, with the cDNA bearing unique molecular identifiers. Each CDR3 protein gets one entry after TCRdb re-called the 5' RACE reads with MiXCR. The table lists 400,000 to 650,000 distinct CDR3 sequences, 20% to 25% of them singletons, with around 1% in the top ten. The CDR3 consists of 12 residues. With 4 bases clipped from V and 7 bases from J, the junction kept 4 bases outside the gene matches. Germline CDR1 is DFQATT and CDR2 is SNEGSKA (reference sequence). These same data were also listed under a study on T cells expressing NK-cell markers. This second report adds: Leadership of the CD3+CD56-NKG2C+ fraction also belonged to these clonotypes in a few donors.

The source is a young woman in good health. V is TRBV20-1 and J is TRBJ1-5; 7 nucleotides align to TRBD1. What was sequenced was CD4+ T cells sorted from blood. CDR3 DNA sequence: TGCAGTGCTATGGAGGGGGCCCAGCCCCAGCATTTT. Protein: CSAMEGAQPQHF.